Included here is one TCR beta chain sequence, with context. The sample is drawn from a study of blood T cell repertoires in COVID-19. Study-level background: T cells, B-cell-depleted T cells, or PBMCs supplied cDNA or gDNA.

The table came from immunoSEQ multiplex PCR; TCRdb's copy has only in-frame clones and leaves some out. The sample holds about 160,000 clones, approximately 85% seen once. Germline CDR1 reads SGHTA; CDR2 reads FQGNSA. The CDR3 is made up of 12 amino acids. Trimming shortened V by 8 bases and J by 1 base, and 8 bases separated the two germline ends. This TCR was recovered from a man aged 55 to 70 who had recovered from COVID-19. The specimen was peripheral blood. V gene TRBV7-2 combines with J gene TRBJ1-1; D gene uncertain. In nucleotides, the CDR3 is TGTGCCAGCCGGCCGGGGAACACTGAAGCTTTCTTT. Translating it yields CASRPGNTEAFF.